Presented here are 16 T cell receptor beta chains from one specimen sequenced in a study of post-analysis software for immune sequencing data. Whole-study findings and limits: About five TRBV segments were more frequent in patients than controls; TRBV5-6, TRBV5-1 and TRBV20-1 belonged to this group.

Their antigens are not known. Prepared TCR beta cDNA libraries contained unique molecular identifiers. Each CDR3 protein is one row after TCRdb ran MiXCR on the PCR reads. The profile shows around 770,000 distinct CDR3 sequences, more than 45% of them singletons. Sequencing used blood. The receptors shown here come from a girl between 5 and 17 years old with multiple sclerosis.

A few counts support this clonotype. The J gene is TRBJ1-5, the V gene TRBV28; 8 bases are a match to TRBD1. This CDR3 spans 15 amino acids. J was trimmed by 3 bases and V by 3 bases; bases with no gene match: 4. From germline, CDR1 is MDHEN and CDR2 SYDVKM. CDR3: CASSFGRGLNQPQHF. The CDR3 DNA reads TGTGCCAGCAGTTTTGGCAGGGGGCTCAATCAGCCCCAGCATTTT.

The chain recombines TRBV2 with TRBJ2-7; D remains unclear. Germline V lookup: CDR1 SNHLY, CDR2 FYNNEI. V was trimmed by 9 bases and J by 5 bases, leaving 20 bases between them. The CDR3 is 14 amino acids. The chain's CDR3 is CARGFASRLDEQYF. The DNA for the CDR3 is TGTGCCAGGGGTTTCGCTAGTAGGCTGGACGAGCAGTACTTC.

The V and J genes are TRBV20-1 and TRBJ1-6; 7 bases are a match to TRBD1. CDR3 size: 14 residues. After removal of 6 bases from V and 3 bases from J, the junction contained 5 bases not matched to a gene. The germline V gene has CDR1 DFQATT and CDR2 SNEGSKA (reference sequence). The CDR3 loop reads CSALRDSYNSPLHF. CDR3 in DNA: TGCAGTGCGTTGCGGGACAGCTATAATTCACCCCTCCACTTT.

In its sample, this clonotype was seen once. The gene calls are TRBV28 and TRBJ2-3; 8 bases agree with TRBD2. The V and J ends lost 6 bases and 2 bases, in that order; junction bases with no gene match: 4. This CDR3 spans 14 amino acids. Per the germline V gene, CDR1 is MDHEN and CDR2 is SYDVKM. The CDR3 spells CASRRSGNTDTQYF. CDR3 DNA: TGTGCCAGCAGGCGTAGCGGGAACACAGATACGCAGTATTTT.

The chain is built from TRBV29-1 and TRBJ2-5, with 8 positions matching TRBD2. Unmatched junction bases numbered 8, after V lost 0 bases and J lost 5 bases. The germline V gene has CDR1 SQVTM and CDR2 ANQGSEA. The CDR3 contains 15 residues. This chain's CDR3 is CSVEDGGAAFETQYF. For the CDR3, the DNA is TGCAGCGTTGAAGACGGGGGGGCTGCATTCGAGACCCAGTACTTC.

This clonotype has only one observation. The CDR3 spells CASSPARTSFFDEQFF. CDR3 sequence (DNA): TGTGCCAGCAGTCCCGCTCGGACTAGCTTTTTCGATGAGCAGTTCTTC. V is TRBV12-3 or TRBV12-4 and J is TRBJ2-1; 8 bases match TRBD2. The V gene end was trimmed by 5 bases and the J gene end by 8 bases; junction bases not matched to a gene: 14. The CDR3 length is 16 residues.

The rearrangement joins TRBV12-3 or TRBV12-4 to TRBJ2-4; 8 bases line up with TRBD2. V trimming: 3 bases; J trimming: 8 bases; junction bases outside the gene matches: 6. The CDR3 length is 14 residues. The CDR3 sequence: CASSLVGRGDIQYF. The DNA for the CDR3 is TGTGCCAGCAGTTTGGTCGGGAGGGGTGACATTCAGTACTTC.

This chain links TRBV24-1 with TRBJ2-4, with D tentatively TRBD1 (6 bases). The V end was cut by 3 bases, the J end by 2 bases, with 7 bases between. The CDR3 length is 14 residues. Germline assignment: CDR1 KGHDR and CDR2 SFDVKD. CDR3 DNA sequence: TGTGCCACCAGTGATACAGGGACCAAAAACATTCAGTACTTC. Translating it yields CATSDTGTKNIQYF.

This clonotype occurred a few times. The chain recombines TRBV7-2 with TRBJ2-1, with 10 bases that match TRBD2. The CDR3 has 16 amino acids. The V gene end was trimmed by 1 base and the J gene end by 4 bases; junction bases not matched to a gene: 4. Germline lookup yields CDR1 SGHTA and CDR2 FQGNSA. This CDR3 reads CASSLEGTSAYNEQFF. CDR3 in DNA: TGTGCCAGCAGCTTAGAAGGGACTAGCGCATACAATGAGCAGTTCTTC.

This clonotype was seen only a few times. This chain joins TRBV7-2 and TRBJ2-1, with unresolved D. The CDR3 sequence is 13 residues long. Germline V CDR1 and CDR2: SGHTA, FQGNSA. V was cut by 1 base and J by 7 bases, with 8 bases left in between. The CDR3 DNA reads TGTGCCAGCAGCTTAGGGTCGGAGAATGAGCAGTTCTTC. Translation: CASSLGSENEQFF.

This clonotype appeared a few times. The rearrangement links TRBV20-1 to TRBJ2-7; the match to TRBD2 covers 10 bases. The CDR3 consists of 15 residues. With V trimmed by 3 bases and J by 4 bases, 9 bases remained unmatched. Germline V lookup: CDR1 DFQATT, CDR2 SNEGSKA (reference sequence). The CDR3 region is CSASDSGRAKYEQYF. The CDR3 DNA reads TGCAGTGCTAGTGACAGCGGGAGGGCTAAGTACGAGCAGTACTTC.

The chain has TRBV6-5 and TRBJ1-2; D gene ambiguous. Germline V lookup: CDR1 MNHEY, CDR2 SVGAGI. This CDR3 has 11 amino acids. V was pared by 6 bases and J by 8 bases, with 10 bases between. The CDR3 loop is CASRGKGGYTF. The CDR3 DNA sequence: TGTGCCAGCAGGGGGAAAGGGGGCTACACCTTC.

J is TRBJ1-1 and V is TRBV4-3, with D possibly being TRBD1 (5 bases). The V gene lost 2 bases and the J gene lost 5 bases, with 18 bases spanning the gap. Germline V gene sequence: CDR1 LGHNA, CDR2 YSLEER. The CDR3 has 16 amino acids. The CDR3 DNA reads as TGCGCCAGCAGCCAAACCGAGGGGCAGGTGGGGACTGAAGCTTTCTTT. This gives the protein CASSQTEGQVGTEAFF.

There are a few counts of this clonotype. The chain uses TRBV6-1 and TRBJ2-3, with 9 positions matching TRBD2. V lost 2 bases and J lost 10; bases outside the gene matches: 10. CDR3 length: 15 amino acids. The V gene's germline CDR1 is MNHNS and CDR2 SASEGT. CDR3 loop: CASSEQREVGRAQYF. The CDR3 nucleotides are TGTGCCAGCAGTGAACAGCGGGAGGTCGGGAGGGCGCAGTATTTT.

This clonotype was counted ten times or more. The chain joins TRBV25-1 to TRBJ2-1; D may be TRBD2 (7 bases). The CDR3 contains 16 residues. Per germline, CDR1 MGHDK and CDR2 SYGVNS. V was shortened by 6 bases and J by 5 bases, with 20 bases between the two germline ends. CDR3 coding DNA: TGTGCCAGCAGCCACCTGGGGGGGGCTAGAGACAATGAGCAGTTCTTC. Its translation: CASSHLGGARDNEQFF.

This clonotype was observed a handful of times. The chain combines TRBV20-1 with TRBJ1-1; D not resolved. Deletions cut 6 bases from V and 3 bases from J, with 14 bases between. The CDR3 runs 13 residues. Germline V gives CDR1 DFQATT, CDR2 SNEGSKA (reference sequence). The CDR3 is CSAPKTGYTEAFF. The CDR3 bases are TGCAGTGCCCCAAAGACGGGATACACTGAAGCTTTCTTT.